One sample yielded the 26 T cell receptor beta chains listed below, sequenced in a study of PD-1 blockade in classical Hodgkin lymphoma. Every one of the patients relapsed after autologous stem cell transplantation (brentuximab vedotin exposure was variable). Clones were read by immunoSEQ multiplex PCR, and TCRdb kept only the in-frame ones, dropping some. The sample contains 35,000 to 50,000 clones, around 80% of which appear only once. Sequencing used peripheral blood mononuclear cells (PBMCs), obtained at baseline. These receptors came from a human donor with classical Hodgkin lymphoma.

V usage is TRBV6-1 and J usage is TRBJ2-3, with D tentatively TRBD2 (5 bases). Germline V gives CDR1 MNHNS, CDR2 SASEGT. This CDR3 is built from 14 residues. V lost 1 base and J lost 14, with 19 bases in between. In nucleotides, the CDR3 is TGTGCCAGCAGTGAAGGGTATAGGACTCAACGTGCGTATTTT. Residues: CASSEGYRTQRAYF.

V is TRBV29-1 and J is TRBJ2-4, with D perhaps TRBD1 or TRBD2 (5 bases each). V dropped 2 bases and J dropped 0 bases, with 11 bases sitting between them. This CDR3 has 15 residues. Germline values: CDR1 SQVTM, CDR2 ANQGSEA. CDR3 in amino acids: CSVETPGTAKNIQYF. The CDR3 bases are TGCAGCGTTGAAACCCCCGGGACAGCCAAAAACATTCAGTACTTC.

CDR3 loop: CASSLRDFWTNYGYTF. For the CDR3, the DNA is TGTGCCAGCAGCCTACGGGACTTCTGGACTAACTATGGCTACACCTTC. The chain employs TRBV5-6 and TRBJ1-2, with D tentatively TRBD1 (5 bases). Germline V lookup: CDR1 SGHDT, CDR2 YYEEEE. The length of the CDR3 is 16 residues. Trimming removed 4 bases from V and 0 bases from J, with 16 bases in between.

The chain couples TRBV6-5 to TRBJ2-7; D gene ambiguous. This CDR3 has 11 amino acids. The ends were cut back, 4 bases at V and 3 bases at J, with 4 bases in the middle. The germline V gene has CDR1 MNHEY and CDR2 SVGAGI. Here the CDR3 reads CASSFLYEQYF. The CDR3, as DNA: TGTGCCAGCAGTTTCCTCTACGAGCAGTACTTC.

The chain couples TRBV5-1 to TRBJ2-7; 7 bases match TRBD2. Looked up from germline, CDR1 is SGHRS and CDR2 is YFSETQ. After removal of 5 bases from V and 3 bases from J, the junction contained 8 bases not matched to a gene. The CDR3 covers 14 residues. The CDR3 loop is CASSTGTGGYEQYF. The CDR3 DNA reads as TGCGCCAGCAGTACCGGGACGGGGGGCTACGAGCAGTACTTC.

This clone appeared a single time. This chain uses TRBV6-5 with TRBJ2-1; tentative D call: TRBD2 (6 bases). Germline V lookup: CDR1 MNHEY, CDR2 SVGAGI. Trimming stripped 4 bases from V and 7 bases from J, with 11 bases between. CDR3 length: 13 residues. DNA of the CDR3: TGTGCCAGCAGTTTTCGACGGGGGAATGAGCAGTTCTTC. It encodes CASSFRRGNEQFF.

This chain joins TRBV2 and TRBJ1-4; D gene uncertain. The V gene lost 6 bases and the J gene lost 2 bases, with 19 bases spanning the gap. The CDR3 runs 17 residues. Germline CDR1 SNHLY, CDR2 FYNNEI. CDR3 coding DNA: TGTGCCAGCAGCCAGAACGCCCAAATCCCGACTAATGAAAAACTGTTTTTT. The encoded protein is CASSQNAQIPTNEKLFF.

V usage is TRBV4-3 and J usage is TRBJ2-2, with a weak D call TRBD1 (5 bases). The CDR3 consists of 14 residues. The germline V and J ends were trimmed by 2 bases and 8 bases, with 12 bases remaining between them. The germline V gene encodes CDR1 LGHNA and CDR2 YSLEER. The CDR3 protein is CASSQLQGTGELFF. CDR3 coding DNA: TGCGCCAGCAGCCAATTGCAGGGCACGGGGGAGCTGTTTTTT.

The chain is built from TRBV9 and TRBJ2-1; 13 nucleotides agree with TRBD2. The J segment lost 3 bases and the V segment lost 3 bases, leaving 0 bases of the junction unmatched. Germline V gives CDR1 SGDLS, CDR2 YYNGEE. This CDR3 is built from 15 residues. The CDR3 loop reads CASSGTSGSYNEQFF. CDR3 in DNA: TGTGCCAGCAGCGGGACTAGCGGGAGCTACAATGAGCAGTTCTTC.

V and J are TRBV19 and TRBJ2-5; maybe TRBD2 (6 bases). Looked up from germline, CDR1 is LNHDA and CDR2 is SQIVND (reference sequence). The CDR3 contains 14 residues. V was trimmed by 3 bases and J by 2 bases, leaving 10 bases between them. The CDR3 coding sequence is TGTGCCAGTAGTATCGGGAGAGTTCAAGAGACCCAGTACTTC. Translated, it gives CASSIGRVQETQYF. The full variable domain, with the rest looked up from reference TRBV19 and TRBJ2-5, is DGGITQSPKYLFRKEGQNVTLSCEQNLNHDAMYWYRQDPGQGLRLIYYSQIVNDFQKGDIAEGYSVSREKKESFPLTVTSAQKNPTAFYLCASSIGRVQETQYFGPGTRLLVL.

The chain has TRBV30 and TRBJ2-7; 7 nucleotides line up with TRBD1. V lost 5 bases and J lost 3; bases outside the gene matches: 10. Germline CDR1 GTSNPN, CDR2 SVGIG (reference sequence). The CDR3 extends over 14 amino acids. CDR3 amino acids: CAWGEGTVLYEQYF. CDR3 coding DNA: TGTGCCTGGGGGGAAGGGACAGTCCTCTACGAGCAGTACTTC.

The gene calls are TRBV30 and TRBJ1-1, with D unresolved. Germline CDR1 and CDR2: GTSNPN and SVGIG (reference sequence). This CDR3 contains 14 residues. Trimming pared 4 bases from V and 5 bases from J, leaving 17 bases between. The CDR3 region has the DNA TGTGCCTGGAAGAACGGACCGCTGGGAACTGAAGCTTTCTTT. Translation: CAWKNGPLGTEAFF. Complete variable domain (other parts from reference TRBV30 and TRBJ1-1): SQTIHQWPATLVQPVGSPLSLECTVEGTSNPNLYWYRQAAGRGLQLLFYSVGIGQISSEVPQNLSASRPQDRQFILSSKKLLLSDSGFYLCAWKNGPLGTEAFFGQGTRLTVV.

This clone has just one count. CDR3 sequence (DNA): TGTGCCAGTAGTATGTGGGGAGGTGAGACCCAGTACTTC. Protein product: CASSMWGGETQYF. The chain couples TRBV19 to TRBJ2-5; TRBD2 is a possible D gene (6 bases). The CDR3 length is 13 residues. Per the germline V gene, CDR1 is LNHDA and CDR2 is SQIVND (reference sequence). The ends were cut back, 3 bases at V and 5 bases at J, with 10 bases in the middle.

The chain recombines TRBV5-4 with TRBJ2-3; D is unresolved. The length of the CDR3 is 15 residues. V was trimmed by 0 bases and J by 2 bases, leaving 10 bases between them. Germline V lookup: CDR1 SGHNT, CDR2 YYREEE (reference sequence). The CDR3 spells CASSLGVASTDTQYF. The DNA of the CDR3 is TGTGCCAGCAGCTTGGGGGTAGCTTCCACAGATACGCAGTATTTT.

This clone is a singleton in its sample. V is TRBV7-9 and J is TRBJ2-3; perhaps TRBD2 as D (5 bases). Trimming removed 2 bases at V and 0 bases at J, with 6 bases between. The CDR3 covers 14 residues. Germline V CDR1 and CDR2: SEHNR, FQNEAQ (reference sequence). CDR3 DNA: TGTGCCAGCAGCTTAAGCGGTAGCACAGATACGCAGTATTTT. This sequence encodes CASSLSGSTDTQYF.

The chain carries TRBV6-1 and TRBJ1-3; no firm D call. The V gene lost 8 bases and the J gene lost 2 bases, with 13 bases spanning the gap. There are 14 residues in the CDR3. CDR1 is MNHNS and CDR2 is SASEGT in the germline V gene. CDR3 bases: TGTGCCAGCTGGTGGGGAAACACTGGAAACACCATATATTTT. Translation: CASWWGNTGNTIYF.

The CDR3, as DNA: TGTGCCAGCAAGGAAACCGGGCCCCAATATGGCTACACCTTC. It encodes CASKETGPQYGYTF. The chain employs TRBV7-2 and TRBJ1-2; D is uncertain. Deletions cut 7 bases from V and 5 bases from J, with 17 bases between. CDR1 and CDR2 from the germline V gene are SGHTA and FQGNSA. The CDR3 length is 14 residues.

The chain couples TRBV11-3 to TRBJ2-3, with 13 bases lining up with TRBD2. Germline trimming cut 4 bases from V and 6 bases from J; bases unmatched to any gene: 7. The CDR3 loop spans 16 amino acids. Germline CDR1 reads SGHNT; CDR2 reads YENEEA. The CDR3 nucleotides read TGTGCCAGCAGCTCCGGACTAGCGGGAGATTCCGATACGCAGTATTTT. Encoded protein: CASSSGLAGDSDTQYF.

Here the CDR3 reads CASSPYPGGSYEQYF. The CDR3 DNA reads as TGTGCCAGCAGCCCCTATCCGGGAGGGTCCTACGAGCAGTACTTC. The rearrangement links TRBV6-6 to TRBJ2-7; 8 bases align to TRBD2. This CDR3 contains 15 residues. Germline V CDR1 and CDR2: MNHNY, SVGAGI (reference sequence). V trimming: 6 bases; J trimming: 1 base; junction bases outside the gene matches: 8.

J is TRBJ1-2 and V is TRBV6-1; TRBD1 matches at 7 bases. Germline loops: CDR1 MNHNS, CDR2 SASEGT. V shed 2 bases and J 4 bases; nucleotides not matched to a gene: 10. This CDR3 spans 16 amino acids. CDR3 sequence (DNA): TGTGCCAGCAGTGAAAGATCCATCGGGACAGCCTATGGCTACACCTTC. Its translation is CASSERSIGTAYGYTF.

The chain recombines TRBV27 with TRBJ2-3; possible D gene TRBD1, 6 bases. CDR1 and CDR2 (germline): MNHEY, SMNVEV (reference sequence). The CDR3 is 14 residues long. V lost 2 bases and J 3 bases, leaving 9 bases between the germline ends. The CDR3 DNA is TGTGCCAGCAGTTTAAGCAGGGGTACAGATACGCAGTATTTT. Protein sequence: CASSLSRGTDTQYF.

The sample holds one count of this clone. The J gene is TRBJ2-1, the V gene TRBV6-5; D gene ambiguous. V lost 0 bases, J lost 7 bases, and 1 base lay in between. The germline V gene has CDR1 MNHEY and CDR2 SVGAGI. The CDR3 runs 11 residues. CDR3 loop: CASSYSNEQFF. The CDR3 DNA reads TGTGCCAGCAGTTACTCGAATGAGCAGTTCTTC.

The chain links TRBV28 to TRBJ2-7; D tentatively fits TRBD1 or TRBD2 (6 bases each). The germline V gene has CDR1 MDHEN and CDR2 SYDVKM. The CDR3 sequence is 13 residues long. The ends were cut back, 3 bases at V and 7 bases at J, with 13 bases in the middle. DNA of the CDR3: TGTGCCAGCAGTTTTTGGGGGGCGAGGGAGCAGTACTTC. Translation gives CASSFWGAREQYF.

The genes are TRBV29-1 and TRBJ2-5; the match to TRBD1 covers 9 bases. This CDR3 has 14 residues. Germline V CDR1 and CDR2: SQVTM, ANQGSEA. J lost 2 bases, V lost 8 bases, and 9 bases had no gene match. CDR3 sequence reads: CSMTGTGLQETQYF. CDR3 coding DNA: TGCAGCATGACCGGGACAGGGTTGCAAGAGACCCAGTACTTC. Full variable domain (missing parts from reference TRBV29-1 and TRBJ2-5): SAVISQKPSRDICQRGTSLTIQCQVDSQVTMMFWYRQQPGQSLTLIATANQGSEATYESGFVIDKFPISRPNLTFSTLTVSNMSPEDSSIYLCSMTGTGLQETQYFGPGTRLLVL.

The chain combines TRBV28 with TRBJ1-5; no clear D. CDR3 length: 14 residues. Germline assignment: CDR1 MDHEN and CDR2 SYDVKM. V lost 6 bases to trimming and J lost 1 base, with 10 bases between them. This CDR3 reads CASRLGLSNQPQHF. The CDR3, as DNA: TGTGCCAGCAGATTAGGACTAAGCAATCAGCCCCAGCATTTT.

The chain combines TRBV5-4 with TRBJ2-1; 7 bases agree with TRBD2. Losses at the gene ends were 2 bases for V and 7 bases for J; bases not matched to a gene: 3. This CDR3 has 13 amino acids. Germline CDR1 and CDR2: SGHNT and YYREEE (reference sequence). CDR3 DNA: TGTGCCAGCAGCTTATGGGGGGGGAATGAGCAGTTCTTC. Protein sequence: CASSLWGGNEQFF.